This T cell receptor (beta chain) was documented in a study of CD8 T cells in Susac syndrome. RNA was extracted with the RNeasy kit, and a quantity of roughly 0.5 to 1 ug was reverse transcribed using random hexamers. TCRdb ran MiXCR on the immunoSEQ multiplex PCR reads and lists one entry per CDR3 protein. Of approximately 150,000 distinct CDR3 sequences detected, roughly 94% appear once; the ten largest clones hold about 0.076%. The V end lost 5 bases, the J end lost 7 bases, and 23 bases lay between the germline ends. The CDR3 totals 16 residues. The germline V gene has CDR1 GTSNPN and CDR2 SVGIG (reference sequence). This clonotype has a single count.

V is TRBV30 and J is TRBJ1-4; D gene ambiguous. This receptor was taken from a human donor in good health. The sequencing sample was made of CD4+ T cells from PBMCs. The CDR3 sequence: CAWGGWSRIGGEKLFF. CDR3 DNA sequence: TGTGCCTGGGGCGGCTGGTCCCGCATAGGCGGTGAAAAACTGTTTTTT.